The rows below give T cell receptor beta chains drawn from one sample of a study of blood T cell repertoires in COVID-19. Some clones are missing from TCRdb's copy, which holds only in-frame ones; the method was immunoSEQ multiplex PCR. The data show more than 95,000 clones, with about 86% seen just once and about 3.6% held by the top ten. Sequences were obtained from peripheral blood. The origin of the receptors is a woman older than 75 with active or convalescent COVID-19. Each CDR3 is given without its conserved first and last residue. Size is omitted from some rows. Given values are once, few, many or a class for expanded clones.

j_call: TRBJ1-2
clone_size: .
v_call: TRBV28
cdr3_aa: ASSLGQFTYGYT

j_call: TRBJ2-3
clone_size: .
v_call: TRBV12-3/TRBV12-4
cdr3_aa: ASSAAGGTQY

j_call: TRBJ2-1
clone_size: once
v_call: TRBV3-1/TRBV3-2
cdr3_aa: ASSALGLAGNEQF

j_call: TRBJ1-5
clone_size: .
v_call: TRBV28
cdr3_aa: ASSLSEEGVHQPQH

j_call: TRBJ2-3
clone_size: .
v_call: TRBV19
cdr3_aa: ASSNRLAGGTDTQY

j_call: TRBJ1-3
clone_size: once
v_call: TRBV2
cdr3_aa: ASSRYREPGNTIY

j_call: TRBJ1-2
clone_size: .
v_call: TRBV19
cdr3_aa: ASRGTAENGYT

j_call: TRBJ1-5
clone_size: .
v_call: TRBV19
cdr3_aa: ASSIDPSQPQH

j_call: TRBJ1-1
clone_size: many
v_call: TRBV7-2
cdr3_aa: ASSFDWNTEAF

j_call: TRBJ2-7
clone_size: .
v_call: TRBV5-4
cdr3_aa: ASSFVESYEQY

j_call: TRBJ2-1
clone_size: .
v_call: TRBV9
cdr3_aa: ASSVGGRTFNEQF

j_call: TRBJ2-1
clone_size: .
v_call: TRBV7-8
cdr3_aa: ASSLTSSYNEQF

j_call: TRBJ1-6
clone_size: .
v_call: TRBV28
cdr3_aa: ASSSGINHSPLH

j_call: TRBJ2-1
clone_size: .
v_call: TRBV5-1
cdr3_aa: ASSLQGLVNNEQF

j_call: TRBJ1-1
clone_size: .
v_call: TRBV5-4
cdr3_aa: ASSLVGMNTEAF

j_call: TRBJ2-1
clone_size: .
v_call: TRBV5-1
cdr3_aa: ASSLSASGYEQF

j_call: TRBJ2-1
clone_size: .
v_call: TRBV3-1/TRBV3-2
cdr3_aa: ASSQDRGNEQF

j_call: TRBJ2-6
clone_size: .
v_call: TRBV7-9
cdr3_aa: ASSPLTGAYGANVLT

j_call: TRBJ2-5
clone_size: .
v_call: TRBV5-5
cdr3_aa: ASSLIEQGVETQY

j_call: TRBJ2-1
clone_size: .
v_call: TRBV19
cdr3_aa: ASKAPRAGGSYNEQF

j_call: TRBJ2-5
clone_size: .
v_call: TRBV27
cdr3_aa: ASSPQRAGWQETQY

j_call: TRBJ2-2
clone_size: .
v_call: TRBV7-7
cdr3_aa: ASSLAGQGATGELF

j_call: TRBJ1-5
clone_size: .
v_call: TRBV9
cdr3_aa: ASSALQGSDQPQH

j_call: TRBJ2-7
clone_size: .
v_call: TRBV3-1/TRBV3-2
cdr3_aa: ASSRAGGPGEQY

j_call: TRBJ2-2
clone_size: .
v_call: TRBV7-9
cdr3_aa: ASNGEGGTGELF

j_call: TRBJ1-2
clone_size: .
v_call: TRBV28
cdr3_aa: ASSEVDYGYT

j_call: TRBJ2-2
clone_size: .
v_call: TRBV5-1
cdr3_aa: ASTSGLAGGAGELF

j_call: TRBJ1-4
clone_size: .
v_call: TRBV6-5
cdr3_aa: ASRRQNEKLF

j_call: TRBJ2-1
clone_size: .
v_call: TRBV20-1
cdr3_aa: SASQGNNEQF

j_call: TRBJ1-1
clone_size: .
v_call: TRBV28
cdr3_aa: ASSFISGKTEAF

j_call: TRBJ2-3
clone_size: .
v_call: TRBV3-1/TRBV3-2
cdr3_aa: ASSPPWRGGAADTQY

j_call: TRBJ1-2
clone_size: .
v_call: TRBV3-1/TRBV3-2
cdr3_aa: ASSRRGGLGYT

j_call: TRBJ2-1
clone_size: .
v_call: TRBV5-1
cdr3_aa: ASSLLAQGGYNEQF

j_call: TRBJ1-6
clone_size: .
v_call: TRBV19
cdr3_aa: ASSLGQLNSPLH

j_call: TRBJ1-1
clone_size: few
v_call: TRBV15
cdr3_aa: ATSRGRGGNTEAF

j_call: TRBJ1-5
clone_size: .
v_call: TRBV6-2/TRBV6-3
cdr3_aa: ASSYRGGGNQPQH

j_call: TRBJ2-1
clone_size: .
v_call: TRBV7-2
cdr3_aa: ASSPRTLYNEQF

j_call: TRBJ1-5
clone_size: .
v_call: TRBV6-2/TRBV6-3
cdr3_aa: ASSYEGRSIYSNQPQH

j_call: TRBJ1-2
clone_size: .
v_call: TRBV2
cdr3_aa: ASDETGLYGYT

j_call: TRBJ1-6
clone_size: .
v_call: TRBV5-8
cdr3_aa: ASSLVRRDSPLH

j_call: TRBJ1-2
clone_size: .
v_call: TRBV6-4
cdr3_aa: ASSDSSLGARGYT

j_call: TRBJ2-7
clone_size: .
v_call: TRBV11-2
cdr3_aa: ASSFTGKDEQY

j_call: TRBJ2-3
clone_size: .
v_call: TRBV9
cdr3_aa: ASSVATTDTQY